Listed here are 3 T cell receptor beta chains from one sample, sequenced in a study of identical twins. Via MiXCR, TCRdb re-called the 5' RACE reads, giving one row per CDR3 protein. The sample shows 1.5 million to 2 million distinct CDR3 sequences, roughly 35% of them seen only once. Source material: cord blood. These receptor sequences come from a newborn girl in good health.

This chain links TRBV28 with TRBJ1-1; D remains unclear. This CDR3 spans 13 amino acids. CDR1 and CDR2 from the germline V gene are MDHEN and SYDVKM. V gave up 10 bases and J gave up 3 bases, with 15 bases separating them. This CDR3 reads CATQGNLDTEAFF. CDR3 in DNA: TGTGCCACCCAAGGGAATCTCGACACTGAAGCTTTCTTT. The complete variable domain, with remaining parts taken from reference TRBV28 and TRBJ1-1, reads DVKVTQSSRYLVKRTGEKVFLECVQDMDHENMFWYRQDPGLGLRLIYFSYDVKMKEKGDIPEGYSVSREKKERFSLILESASTNQTSMYLCATQGNLDTEAFFGQGTRLTVV.

This rearrangement joins TRBV28 to TRBJ2-7; 11 bases are shared with TRBD1. There are 15 residues in the CDR3. V shed 7 bases, J shed 3 bases, and the junction held 8 bases outside the gene matches. Germline CDR1 reads MDHEN; CDR2 reads SYDVKM. DNA for the CDR3: TGTGCCAGCACCCTAACCGGGACAGGGGGCTACGAGCAGTACTTC. Translating it yields CASTLTGTGGYEQYF.

This clonotype was recorded many times. The chain couples TRBV13 to TRBJ2-1; 7 bases map to TRBD1. The germline V gene has CDR1 PRHDT and CDR2 FYEKMQ (reference sequence). V lost 3 bases, J lost 3 bases, and 8 bases stayed unmatched. This CDR3 region has 16 residues. CDR3 in amino acids: CASSFPGQVVYNEQFF. The CDR3 bases are TGTGCCAGCAGCTTCCCAGGACAGGTGGTCTACAATGAGCAGTTCTTC.